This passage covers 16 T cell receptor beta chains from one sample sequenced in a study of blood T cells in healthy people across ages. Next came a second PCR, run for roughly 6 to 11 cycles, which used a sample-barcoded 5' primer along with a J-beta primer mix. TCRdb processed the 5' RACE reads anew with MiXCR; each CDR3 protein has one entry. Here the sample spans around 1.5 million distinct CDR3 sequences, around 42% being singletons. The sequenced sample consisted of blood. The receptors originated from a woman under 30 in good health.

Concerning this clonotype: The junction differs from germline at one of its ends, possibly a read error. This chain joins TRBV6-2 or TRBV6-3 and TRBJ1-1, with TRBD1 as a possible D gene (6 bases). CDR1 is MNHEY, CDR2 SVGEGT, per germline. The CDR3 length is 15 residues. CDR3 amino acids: CATIGGGRGNPEAFF. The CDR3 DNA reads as TGTGCCACCATCGGTGGGGGAAGGGGGAACCCTGAAGCTTTCTTT.

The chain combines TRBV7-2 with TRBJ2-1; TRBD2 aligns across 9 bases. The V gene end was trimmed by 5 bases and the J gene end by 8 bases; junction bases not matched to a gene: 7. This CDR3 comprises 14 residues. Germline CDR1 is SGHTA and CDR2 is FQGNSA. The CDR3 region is CASSVASGMYEQFF. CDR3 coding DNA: TGTGCCAGCAGCGTCGCTAGCGGGATGTATGAGCAGTTCTTC.

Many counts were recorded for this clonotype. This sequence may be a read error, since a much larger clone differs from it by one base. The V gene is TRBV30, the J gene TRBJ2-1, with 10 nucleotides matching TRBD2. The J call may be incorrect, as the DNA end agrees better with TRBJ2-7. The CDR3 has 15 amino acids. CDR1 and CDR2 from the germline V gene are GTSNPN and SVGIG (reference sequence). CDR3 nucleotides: TGTGCCTGGAGTGTAGCGGGGGGGTCCTACAATGAGCAGTACTTC. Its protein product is CAWSVAGGSYNEQYF.

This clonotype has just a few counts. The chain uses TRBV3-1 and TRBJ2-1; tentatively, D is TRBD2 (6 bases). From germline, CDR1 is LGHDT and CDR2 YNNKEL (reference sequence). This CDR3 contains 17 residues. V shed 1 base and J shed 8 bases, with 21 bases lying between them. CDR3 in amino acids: CASSQGLARKLAYEQFF. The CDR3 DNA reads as TGTGCCAGCAGCCAAGGGCTAGCGCGGAAACTCGCCTATGAGCAGTTCTTC.

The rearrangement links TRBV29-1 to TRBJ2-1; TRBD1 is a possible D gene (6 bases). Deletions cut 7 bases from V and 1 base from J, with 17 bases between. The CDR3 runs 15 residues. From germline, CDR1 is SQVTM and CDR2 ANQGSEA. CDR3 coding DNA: TGCAGCGCCGAGGGCGAGGGGGTGTCCTACAATGAGCAGTTCTTC. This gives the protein CSAEGEGVSYNEQFF.

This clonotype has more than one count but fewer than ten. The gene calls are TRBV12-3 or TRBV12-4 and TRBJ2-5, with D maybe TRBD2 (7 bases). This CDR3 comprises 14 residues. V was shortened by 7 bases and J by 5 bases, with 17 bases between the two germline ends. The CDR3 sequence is CASNKWGGRETQYF. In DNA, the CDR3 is TGTGCCAGCAATAAATGGGGGGGGCGTGAGACCCAGTACTTC.

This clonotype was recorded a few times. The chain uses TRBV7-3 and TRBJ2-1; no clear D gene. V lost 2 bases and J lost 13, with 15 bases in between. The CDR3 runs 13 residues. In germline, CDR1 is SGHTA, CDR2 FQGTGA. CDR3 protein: CASSLSLGETQFF. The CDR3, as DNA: TGTGCCAGCAGCTTATCCTTAGGAGAGACCCAGTTCTTC. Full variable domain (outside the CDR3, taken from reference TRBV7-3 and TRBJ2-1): GAGVSQTPSNKVTEKGKYVELRCDPISGHTALYWYRQSLGQGPEFLIYFQGTGAADDSGLPNDRFFAVRPEGSVSTLKIQRTERGDSAVYLCASSLSLGETQFFGPGTRLTVL.

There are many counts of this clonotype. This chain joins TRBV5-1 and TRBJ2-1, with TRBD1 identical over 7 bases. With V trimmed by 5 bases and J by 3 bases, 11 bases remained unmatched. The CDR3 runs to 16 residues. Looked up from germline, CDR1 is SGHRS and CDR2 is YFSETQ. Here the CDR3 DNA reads TGCGCCAGCAGTAGAACAGGGGCCGACCTCTACAATGAGCAGTTCTTC. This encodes CASSRTGADLYNEQFF.

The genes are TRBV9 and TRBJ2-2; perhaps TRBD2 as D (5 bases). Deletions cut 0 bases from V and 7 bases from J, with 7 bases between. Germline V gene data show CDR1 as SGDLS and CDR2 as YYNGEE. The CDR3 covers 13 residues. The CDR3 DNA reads TGTGCCAGCAGCGTAGAGGCGGGCGGGGAGCTGTTTTTT. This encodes CASSVEAGGELFF.

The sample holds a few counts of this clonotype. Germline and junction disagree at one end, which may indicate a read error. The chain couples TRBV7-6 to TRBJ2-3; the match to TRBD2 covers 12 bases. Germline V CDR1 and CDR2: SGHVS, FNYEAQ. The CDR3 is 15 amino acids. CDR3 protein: CASRQTSGSTDTQYF. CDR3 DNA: TGTGCCAGCAGACAGACTAGCGGGAGCACCGATACGCAGTATTTT.

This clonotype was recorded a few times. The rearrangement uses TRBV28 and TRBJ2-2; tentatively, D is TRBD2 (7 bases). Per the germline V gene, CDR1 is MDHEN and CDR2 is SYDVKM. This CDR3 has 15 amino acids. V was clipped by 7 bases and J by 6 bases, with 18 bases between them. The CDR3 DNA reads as TGTGCCAGCATTGCCGGGGGGCTGGTACCCGGGGAGCTGTTTTTT. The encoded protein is CASIAGGLVPGELFF.

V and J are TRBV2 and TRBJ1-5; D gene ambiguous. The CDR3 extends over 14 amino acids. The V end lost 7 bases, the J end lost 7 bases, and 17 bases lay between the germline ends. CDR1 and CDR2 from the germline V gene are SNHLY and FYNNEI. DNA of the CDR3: TGTGCCAGCAAGTTGGAGGGAAGTCGACAGCCCCAGCATTTT. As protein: CASKLEGSRQPQHF. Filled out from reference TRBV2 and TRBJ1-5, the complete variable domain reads EPEVTQTPSHQVTQMGQEVILRCVPISNHLYFYWYRQILGQKVEFLVSFYNNEISEKSEIFDDQFSVERPDGSNFTLKIRSTKLEDSAMYFCASKLEGSRQPQHFGDGTRLSIL.

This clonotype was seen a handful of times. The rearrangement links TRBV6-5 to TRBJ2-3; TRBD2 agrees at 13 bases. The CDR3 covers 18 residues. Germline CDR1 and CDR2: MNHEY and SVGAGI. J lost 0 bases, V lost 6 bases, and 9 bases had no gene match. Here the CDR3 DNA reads TGTGCCAGCAGCCTTGCGGCGGGACTAGCGGGAAGCACAGATACGCAGTATTTT. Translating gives CASSLAAGLAGSTDTQYF.

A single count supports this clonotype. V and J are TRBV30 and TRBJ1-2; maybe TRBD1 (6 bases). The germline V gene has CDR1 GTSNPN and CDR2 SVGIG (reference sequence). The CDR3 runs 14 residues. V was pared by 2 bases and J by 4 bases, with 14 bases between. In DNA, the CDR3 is TGTGCCTGGAGTCAGGTGTCGGACAGCTATGGCTACACCTTC. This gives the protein CAWSQVSDSYGYTF.

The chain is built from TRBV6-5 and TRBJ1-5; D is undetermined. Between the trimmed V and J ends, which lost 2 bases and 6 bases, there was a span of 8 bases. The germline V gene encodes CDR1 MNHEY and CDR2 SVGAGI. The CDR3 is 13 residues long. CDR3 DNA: TGTGCCAGCAGTTACGGGGAGGCTCAGCCCCAGCATTTT. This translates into CASSYGEAQPQHF.

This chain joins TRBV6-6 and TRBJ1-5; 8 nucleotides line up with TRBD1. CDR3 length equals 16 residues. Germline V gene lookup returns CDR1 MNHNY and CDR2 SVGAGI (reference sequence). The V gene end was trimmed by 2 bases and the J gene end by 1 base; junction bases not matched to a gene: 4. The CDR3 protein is CASSYMGQASNQPQHF. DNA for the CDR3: TGTGCCAGCAGTTACATGGGACAGGCCAGCAATCAGCCCCAGCATTTT.